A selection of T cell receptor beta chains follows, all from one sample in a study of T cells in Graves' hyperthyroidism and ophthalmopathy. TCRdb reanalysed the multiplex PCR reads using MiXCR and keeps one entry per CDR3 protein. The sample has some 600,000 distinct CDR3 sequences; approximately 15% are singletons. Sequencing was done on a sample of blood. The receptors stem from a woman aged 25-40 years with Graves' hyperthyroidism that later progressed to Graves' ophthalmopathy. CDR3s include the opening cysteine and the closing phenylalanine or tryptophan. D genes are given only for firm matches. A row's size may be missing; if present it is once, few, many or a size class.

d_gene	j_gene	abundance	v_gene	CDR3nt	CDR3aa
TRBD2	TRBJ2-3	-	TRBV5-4	TGTGCCAGCAGCTTGGCCAAAACAGCGGGAGGGCCTCGGAAAGATACGCAGTATTTT	CASSLAKTAGGPRKDTQYF
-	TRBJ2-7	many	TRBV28	TGTGCCAGCAGTTTAGGTAAACGAGAGCAGTACTTC	CASSLGKREQYF
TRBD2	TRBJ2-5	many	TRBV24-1	TGTGCCACCAGTATTGGAGCGGGAGAGGGAGAGACCCAGTACTTC	CATSIGAGEGETQYF
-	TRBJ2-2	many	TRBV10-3	TGTGCCATCAGTTCCGGGACTCCCAGGGGGGAGCTGTTTTTT	CAISSGTPRGELFF
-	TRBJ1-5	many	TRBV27	TGTGCCAGCAGCTTGGGCGGGCGCAATCAGCCCCAGCATTTT	CASSLGGRNQPQHF
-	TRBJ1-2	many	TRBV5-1	TGCGCCAGCAGCCCGGGGACTGACCTAGGCTACACCTTC	CASSPGTDLGYTF
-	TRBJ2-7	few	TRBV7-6	TGTGCCAGCAGCCCCGAGGTGGGATCCTACGAGCAGTACTTC	CASSPEVGSYEQYF
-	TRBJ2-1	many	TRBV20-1	TGCAGTGCTAGAGGTCCTGGGGTGGCGGGAAACAATGAGCAGTTCTTC	CSARGPGVAGNNEQFF
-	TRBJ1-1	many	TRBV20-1	TGCAGTGCTAGAGATGGGAGGCACACTGAAGCTTTCTTT	CSARDGRHTEAFF
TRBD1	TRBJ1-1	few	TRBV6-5	TGTGCCAGCAGTTACTCGACAGGGGGCTTGATGAACACTGAAGCTTTCTTT	CASSYSTGGLMNTEAFF
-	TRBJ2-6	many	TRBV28	TGTGCCAGCAGTCTCTACCCCGCCCTCTCTGGGGCCAACGTCCTGACTTTC	CASSLYPALSGANVLTF
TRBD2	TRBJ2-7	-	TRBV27	TGTGCCAGCAGACGGCGGGAGTTCTACGAGCAGTACTTC	CASRRREFYEQYF
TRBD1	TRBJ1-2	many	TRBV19	TGTGCCAGTAGCATTCCGGGACAGGGAAACTTCTATGGCTACACCTTC	CASSIPGQGNFYGYTF
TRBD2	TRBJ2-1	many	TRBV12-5	TGTGCTAGTGGTTTGGCTAGCGGGGGATACAATGAGCAGTTCTTC	CASGLASGGYNEQFF
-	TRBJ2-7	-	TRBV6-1	TGTGCCAGCAGCCGTACAGTGAACTACGAGCAGTACTTC	CASSRTVNYEQYF
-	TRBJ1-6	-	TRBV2	TGTGCCAGCAGAGGTCTGGGTCAAGGTAATTCACCCCTCCACTTT	CASRGLGQGNSPLHF
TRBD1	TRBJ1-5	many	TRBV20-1	TGCAGTGCCCCATTATGGACAGGGGGGCCATGGAGCAATCAGCCCCAGCATTTT	CSAPLWTGGPWSNQPQHF
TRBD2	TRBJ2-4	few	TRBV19	TGTGCCAGTAGTAGCGGGAGTTGGGCCAAAAACATTCAGTACTTC	CASSSGSWAKNIQYF
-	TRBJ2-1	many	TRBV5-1	TGCGCCAGCGCCCGAGTGGGGAGCGGCAATGAGCAGTTCTTC	CASARVGSGNEQFF
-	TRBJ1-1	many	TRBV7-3	TGTGCCAGCAGCTTAGGACAGTCCGACACTGAAGCTTTCTTT	CASSLGQSDTEAFF
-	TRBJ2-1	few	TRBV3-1	TGTGCCAGCAGCCCAGAGTTAGGGCGGTACAATGAGCAGTTCTTC	CASSPELGRYNEQFF
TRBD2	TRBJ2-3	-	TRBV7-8	TGTGCCAGCAGCTCCCGGACTAGCGGGGGGGGGACAGATACGCAGTATTTT	CASSSRTSGGGTDTQYF
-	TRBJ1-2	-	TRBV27	TGTGCCAGCAGCCGAACGGGGACATACTATGGCTACACCTTC	CASSRTGTYYGYTF
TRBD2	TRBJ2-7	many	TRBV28	TGTGCCAGCAGGGCAGCGGGAGGCTACGAGCAGTACTTC	CASRAAGGYEQYF
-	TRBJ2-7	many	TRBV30	TGTGCCTGGATGGAAAGGGGTCGAGAGCAGTACTTC	CAWMERGREQYF
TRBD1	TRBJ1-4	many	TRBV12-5	TGTGCTAGTGGTTTGACGGTGACAGGGGGGACTGAAAAACTGTTTTTT	CASGLTVTGGTEKLFF
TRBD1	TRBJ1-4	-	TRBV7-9	TGTGCCAGCAGCTCGCCCCCGGGACAGGGCCCTAATGAAAAACTGTTTTTT	CASSSPPGQGPNEKLFF
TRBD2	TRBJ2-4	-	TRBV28	TGTGCCAGCAGTTTTGGAGGGACTATAGCCAAAAACATTCAGTACTTC	CASSFGGTIAKNIQYF
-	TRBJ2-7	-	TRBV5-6	TGTGCCAGCAGCTTGGACGGGACCCCCGAGCAGTACTTC	CASSLDGTPEQYF
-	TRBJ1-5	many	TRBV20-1	TGCAGTGCTAGACGTGACTACAATCAGCCCCAGCATTTT	CSARRDYNQPQHF
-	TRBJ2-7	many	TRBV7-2	TGTGCCAGCAGCTTCCCGGGACTCCCGCGGCAGTACTTC	CASSFPGLPRQYF
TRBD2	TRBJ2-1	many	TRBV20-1	TGCAGCCTCAGGAGACTAGCGGGGATCAATGAGCAGTTCTTC	CSLRRLAGINEQFF
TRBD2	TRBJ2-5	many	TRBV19	TGTGCCAGTAGTCCTGGGACTAGCGACCAGACCCAGTACTTC	CASSPGTSDQTQYF
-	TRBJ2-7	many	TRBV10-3	TGTGCCATCAGTGATAGCGGAGCCCCTTACGAGCAGTACTTC	CAISDSGAPYEQYF
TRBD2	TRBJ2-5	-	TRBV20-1	TGCACGTTAGCGGGAGGAAGTACGGAGACCCAGTACTTC	CTLAGGSTETQYF
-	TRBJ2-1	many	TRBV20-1	TGCAGTGCTAGAGAGGGGCAGGGCGATGAGCAGTTCTTC	CSAREGQGDEQFF